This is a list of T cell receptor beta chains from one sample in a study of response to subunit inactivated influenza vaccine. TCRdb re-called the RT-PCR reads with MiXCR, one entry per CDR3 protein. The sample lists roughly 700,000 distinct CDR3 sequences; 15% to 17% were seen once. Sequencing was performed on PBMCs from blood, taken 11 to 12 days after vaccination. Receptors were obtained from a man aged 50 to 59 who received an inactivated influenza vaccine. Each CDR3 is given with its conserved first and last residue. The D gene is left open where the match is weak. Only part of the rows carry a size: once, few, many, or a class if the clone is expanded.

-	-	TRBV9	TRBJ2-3	TGTGCCAGCAGCGTACGGGAACCTAGCACAGATACGCAGTATTTT	CASSVREPSTDTQYF
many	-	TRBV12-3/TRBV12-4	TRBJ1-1	TGTGCCAGCACTAAGGACAGCGGGAGATTCACTGAAGCTTTCTTT	CASTKDSGRFTEAFF
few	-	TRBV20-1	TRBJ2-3	TGCAGTGCTAGAACAGACAATTCCCGCTGGGCAGATACGCAGTATTTT	CSARTDNSRWADTQYF
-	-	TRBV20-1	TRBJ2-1	TGCAGTGCTAGTTTGAGTTCGGCCTACAATGAGCAGTTCTTC	CSASLSSAYNEQFF
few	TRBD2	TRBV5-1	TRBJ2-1	TGCGCCAGCCTGGGGACTAGCGGGAGAGGTGAGCAGTTCTTC	CASLGTSGRGEQFF
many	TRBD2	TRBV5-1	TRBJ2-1	TGCGCCAGCAGCTTGGCCGCGGCTAGCGGGAGAGGGGAGCAGTTCTTC	CASSLAAASGRGEQFF
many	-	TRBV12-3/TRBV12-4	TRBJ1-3	TGTGCCCTGGCCAGGGGCTCTGGAAACACCATATATTTT	CALARGSGNTIYF
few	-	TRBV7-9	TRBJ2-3	TGTGCCAGCAGCTTAGGTAGCTACAGCACAGATACGCAGTATTTT	CASSLGSYSTDTQYF
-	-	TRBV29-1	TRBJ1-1	TGCAGCGTTTCCCTTGGAGGTGAAGCTTTCTTT	CSVSLGGEAFF
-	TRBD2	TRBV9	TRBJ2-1	TGTGCCAGCAGCGTCACCGGGACTAGTTACAATGAGCAGTTCTTC	CASSVTGTSYNEQFF
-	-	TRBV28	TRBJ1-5	TGTGCCAGCAGTCCTGGACTTAACAATCAGCCCCAGCATTTT	CASSPGLNNQPQHF
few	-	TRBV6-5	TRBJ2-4	TGTGCCAGCAGTTACGGAGGGAGTCTAGCCAAAAACATTCAGTACTTC	CASSYGGSLAKNIQYF
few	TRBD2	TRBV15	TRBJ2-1	TGTGCCACCAGCCGAAGCGGGGGACTAGGACTCAATGAGCAGTTCTTC	CATSRSGGLGLNEQFF
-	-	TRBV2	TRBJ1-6	TGTGCCAGCCAGGACAGCTCCTATAATTCACCCCTCCACTTT	CASQDSSYNSPLHF
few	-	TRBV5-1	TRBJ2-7	TGCGCCAGCAGCTTGGTTGCCGTCTCCTACGAGCAGTACTTC	CASSLVAVSYEQYF
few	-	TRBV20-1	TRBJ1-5	TGCAGTGCTAGTCGGATGGTCATGGTGGATCAGCCCCAGCATTTT	CSASRMVMVDQPQHF
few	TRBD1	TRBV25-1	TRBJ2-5	TGTGCCAGCAGTGACGGACAGGGGAACTGGGAGACCCAGTACTTC	CASSDGQGNWETQYF
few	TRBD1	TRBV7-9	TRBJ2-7	TGTGCCAGCAGCTTCGGGGACAGTCTTCCCTACGAGCAGTACTTC	CASSFGDSLPYEQYF
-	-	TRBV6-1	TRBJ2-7	TGTGCCAGCAGGCCAGGGGCCCTGAGCGCCGAGCAGTACTTC	CASRPGALSAEQYF
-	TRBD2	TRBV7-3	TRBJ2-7	TGTGCCAGCAGCTTAACACCCCCCGGGACTAGCGGGAGCGAGCAGTACTTC	CASSLTPPGTSGSEQYF
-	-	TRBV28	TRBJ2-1	TGTGCCAGCAGTTCCCCCGTCGGAGCGACCAGCTCCTACAATGAGCAGTTCTTC	CASSSPVGATSSYNEQFF
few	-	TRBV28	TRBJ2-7	TGTGCCAGCAGTTCTGGCAGGGACTCCTCCTACGAGCAGTACTTC	CASSSGRDSSYEQYF
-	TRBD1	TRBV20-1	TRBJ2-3	TGCAGTGCATGGGACAGGGATCTCTCAGATACGCAGTATTTT	CSAWDRDLSDTQYF
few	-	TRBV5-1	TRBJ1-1	TGCGCCAGTCAGCGTGATCCTAACACTGAAGCTTTCTTT	CASQRDPNTEAFF
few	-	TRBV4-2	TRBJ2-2	TGTGCCAGCAGCCAAGAGGGGCGGGAAGGGGTCGGGGAGCTGTTTTTT	CASSQEGREGVGELFF
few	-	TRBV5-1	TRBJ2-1	TGCGCCAGCAGTCCCCGCGGGGCGGCGGATTATGAGCAGTTCTTC	CASSPRGAADYEQFF
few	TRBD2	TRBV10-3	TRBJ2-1	TGTGCCATCAGTGAAGGGACTAGCATAAATGAGCAGTTCTTC	CAISEGTSINEQFF
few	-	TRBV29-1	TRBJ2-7	TGCAGCGCCAGGCTCGGGTTATCCTACGAGCAGTACTTC	CSARLGLSYEQYF
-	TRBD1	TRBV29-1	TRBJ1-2	TGCAGCTTCTGGACAGGCCGCTATGGCTACACCTTC	CSFWTGRYGYTF
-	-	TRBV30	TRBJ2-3	TGTGCCTGGAGTGTAGGCCTAGCGAGGACAGATACGCAGTATTTT	CAWSVGLARTDTQYF
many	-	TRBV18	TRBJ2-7	TGTGCCAGCTCACCAGATAACGCCTACGAGCAGTACTTC	CASSPDNAYEQYF
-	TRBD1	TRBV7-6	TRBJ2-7	TGTGCCAGCAGCCCAAGGTCCAGGGGGAGCGAGCAGTACTTC	CASSPRSRGSEQYF
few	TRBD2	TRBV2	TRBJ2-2	TGTGCCAGCAGGAGGAGCGGGAGAGAAACCGGGGAGCTGTTTTTT	CASRRSGRETGELFF
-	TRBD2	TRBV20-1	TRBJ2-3	TGCAGTGCCACAGGACTAGCGGGAGAGGGCTTCACAGATACGCAGTATTTT	CSATGLAGEGFTDTQYF
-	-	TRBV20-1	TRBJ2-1	TGCAGTGCTGAACTCCAGGCGCTTTACAATGAGCAGTTCTTC	CSAELQALYNEQFF
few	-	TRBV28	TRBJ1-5	TGTGCCAGCAGAGGGGGGAATAGCAATCAGCCCCAGCATTTT	CASRGGNSNQPQHF
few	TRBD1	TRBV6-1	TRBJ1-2	TGTGCCAGCAGCGGCCGGGACAGGGGCAATAACTATGGCTACACCTTC	CASSGRDRGNNYGYTF